This record looks at one T cell receptor beta chain sequence and its context. What antigen it recognizes has not been identified. No much larger clone is present one base from it, and per-base qualities are unavailable. The record originates from a study of blood T cell repertoires in COVID-19 (TCRdb year 2020). For the study in its entirety: The collaborator samples originated in the United States, Italy and Spain and spanned the acute and convalescent phases of COVID-19. The material from the prospective study consisted of cDNA or gDNA derived from T cells, B-cell-depleted T cells, or PBMCs. The dataset comprised deeply sampled blood TCRbeta repertoires from subjects exposed to, actively infected with, or recovered from COVID-19. The repertoires were released in a freely available public database meant as a resource for research on the immune response to SARS-CoV-2. The samples were drawn from two sources: the first 160 participants of the ongoing ImmuneRACE study, and 950 to 1,500 subjects contributed by 6 global collaborators. A de-identified subject ID, COVID-19 status, age in years and sex were almost always included in the sample metadata. Where HLA class I and class II types were available, the types were taken from metadata supplied by the sample provider, not from assay-based typing. Study-wide findings and limitations: The quantity of clinical and demographic metadata differed by source and by participant and was supplied without curation.

Participants in the prospective study were aged roughly 18 to 95 years, lived in approximately 26 United States geographic areas, and enrolled through a virtual design. Cohort assignment in the prospective study relied on participant-reported clinical history from a screening survey and a study questionnaire. A participant counted as exposed if, within 2 weeks of entering the study, that participant had been in contact with someone who had a PCR-confirmed or clinician-diagnosed COVID-19 case. Mobile phlebotomists in the prospective study collected whole blood, serum and a nasopharyngeal or oropharyngeal swab from every participant. Prospective study participants could optionally give additional blood draws and questionnaires over an approximately two-month period. Prospective study blood samples were shipped either frozen or at room temperature before DNA extraction. TCRbeta CDR3 regions were amplified from genomic DNA by means of the immunoSEQ Assay, a bias-controlled multiplex PCR. Under the source paper's analysis protocol: Within the assay, amplification of reference gene primers was used to estimate how many nucleated cells each sample contained. To quantify the absolute abundance of each unique TCRbeta CDR3 rearrangement, sequence reads were collapsed and filtered. For each sample, productive Simpson clonality was calculated as the square root of Simpson's diversity index over productive rearrangements. Sourced from immuneACCESS, this table was stored by TCRdb with only in-frame sequences that have V and J called. A share of the clones is absent; for the studies checked, an unresolved V gene accounts for under half, and the remainder has no known explanation. That table is the source of V, J and clone size, and D and trimming were worked out from the DNA. The sample table shows some 320,000 clones, and 90% are seen once. The ten largest clones take up about 4% of the sample.

The CDR3 goes from the cysteine to the phenylalanine over 15 residues. Just the 45-base CDR3 DNA is kept, in frame starting at base 1. CDR1 and CDR2 (SGHVS, FQNEAQ) derive from the germline V gene. Between the V and J ends, shortened by 5 bases and 0 bases respectively, the junction contains 14 bases. The material sequenced was PBMCs or T cells enriched from blood (not recorded which). This TCR derives from a woman in her 30s who had been exposed to COVID-19. The rearrangement joined TRBV7-8 to TRBJ2-7; no D gene is confidently identified. The nucleotide sequence reads TGTGCCAGCAGCCCTGGGCCCTCAACCTCCTACGAGCAGTACTTC. Protein translation: CASSPGPSTSYEQYF.